The sequence of this T cell receptor beta chain was determined in a study of CD8+ T cells in alopecia areata. About the study: Severity scores in treated patients reflected the percentage of scalp affected.

Extracted from the samples, RNA was reverse transcribed into cDNA to serve as the sequencing template. Measured with immunoSEQ multiplex PCR; TCRdb has only the in-frame clones, and not every one. The profile shows about 200,000 clones, approximately 38% of them singletons. On this clone itself: Its antigen is unidentified.

CDR1 is SQVTM, CDR2 ANQGSEA, per germline. The V segment lost 7 bases and the J segment 3 bases; nucleotides outside the gene matches: 4. The CDR3 is 13 amino acids. Noted treatment: oral pan-JAK inhibitor, 5-10 mg twice daily. It was from PBMCs that CD4+ and CD8+ T cells were sorted. Overall study findings and caveats: While tofacitinib was given, many expanded lesional clones persisted in scalp and blood.

The chain carries TRBV29-1 and TRBJ2-3; 10 nucleotides match TRBD1. This TCR was recovered from a human donor with alopecia areata. The sequencing used CD4+ T cells sorted from blood, collected around week 30, from a patient treated with tofacitinib. The CDR3 DNA reads TGCAGCGCCTGGGGACAGGGGACAGATACGCAGTATTTT. Translating it yields CSAWGQGTDTQYF.